This entry describes one TCR beta chain. Its antigen remains unidentified. Germline CDR1 and CDR2: SEHNR and FQNEAQ (reference sequence). The CDR3 is 16 amino acids. Deletions cut 5 bases from V and 0 bases from J, with 14 bases between. Researchers ran the PCR with 60 Vbeta and 13 Jbeta primers. Sequencing used immunoSEQ multiplex PCR; TCRdb keeps in-frame clones, though not all of them. This sample has fewer than 120,000 clones, with 65% to 85% found just once. The data are from a study of cytomegalovirus exposure and HLA in healthy donors. Findings and caveats of the study: According to an earlier analysis, most TCR beta V segments yielded productive rearrangements about 87% or about 30% of the time. Reported performance of the classifier showed diagnosis of cytomegalovirus status with high specificity and sensitivity.

The chain has TRBV7-9 and TRBJ2-1, with D perhaps TRBD2 (6 bases). This receptor was identified in a man younger than 40 in good health and CMV-seropositive. Sequenced input: PBMCs. CDR3 loop: CASSGGTESSYNEQFF. Written as DNA, the CDR3 is TGTGCCAGCAGCGGAGGGACCGAGAGCTCCTACAATGAGCAGTTCTTC.